These 20 T cell receptor beta chains were sequenced from one sample in a study of Ad26.COV2.S vaccination and SARS-CoV-2 variants. The table came from immunoSEQ multiplex PCR; TCRdb's copy has only in-frame clones and leaves some out. This table has some 290,000 clones, about 82% appearing once. Treatment noted: roughly 20 received Ad26.COV2.S at low or high dose, single or two shots; about 5 received placebo; per-sample allocation not given. The samples were gathered on day 63 after the first injection of vaccine or placebo. Sample: peripheral blood, taken in a trial of Ad26.COV2.S vaccine versus placebo. Source of these receptors: a person aged 18-60 years who received the Ad26.COV2.S COVID-19 vaccine or a placebo.

The chain couples TRBV27 to TRBJ1-2, with TRBD1 matching over 12 bases. The CDR3 runs to 17 residues. Unmatched junction bases numbered 10, after V lost 2 bases and J lost 6 bases. The germline V gene encodes CDR1 MNHEY and CDR2 SMNVEV (reference sequence). CDR3 amino acids: CASSLIGRDRGPDGYTF. The CDR3 region has the DNA TGTGCCAGCAGTTTAATTGGCCGGGACAGGGGGCCGGATGGCTACACCTTC.

The chain has TRBV4-3 and TRBJ2-2; a possible D gene is TRBD2 (6 bases). Germline CDR1 and CDR2: LGHNA and YSLEER. There are 13 residues in the CDR3. V dropped 5 bases and J dropped 4 bases, with 8 bases sitting between them. The CDR3 spells CASSLGGTGELFF. The CDR3 nucleotides are TGCGCCAGCAGCTTGGGGGGCACCGGGGAGCTGTTTTTT.

The gene calls are TRBV7-3 and TRBJ2-3, with 9 bases fitting TRBD2. The CDR3 contains 16 residues. After removal of 1 base from V and 3 bases from J, the junction contained 5 bases not matched to a gene. Germline CDR1 and CDR2: SGHTA and FQGTGA. This chain's CDR3 is CASSLIGGGATDTQYF. The CDR3 DNA reads TGTGCCAGCAGCTTAATAGGCGGGGGGGCAACAGATACGCAGTATTTT.

CDR3 sequence (DNA): TGCAGCGTTGACAGGAACAGGGGATCTAACTATGGCTACACCTTC. Protein: CSVDRNRGSNYGYTF. The V and J genes are TRBV29-1 and TRBJ1-2, with TRBD1 matching over 7 bases. The CDR3 is 15 amino acids. The germline gives CDR1 SQVTM, CDR2 ANQGSEA. After removal of 3 bases from V and 0 bases from J, the junction contained 7 bases not matched to a gene.

Comments on this clone: A junction end diverges from the germline sequence, so it may reflect a read error. V gene TRBV7-9 combines with J gene TRBJ1-4, with 7 bases aligning to TRBD1. Germline V CDR1 and CDR2: SEHNR, FQNEAQ (reference sequence). The CDR3 runs 15 residues. The CDR3 here is CASTLGGLTNEKLFF. DNA of the CDR3: TGTGCCAGCACCTTAGGGGGCCTTACTAATGAAAAACTGTTTTTT.

V usage is TRBV4-1 and J usage is TRBJ1-5; D possibly corresponds to TRBD1 (6 bases). The CDR3 spans 16 residues. V was shortened by 4 bases and J by 4 bases, with 17 bases between the two germline ends. CDR1 and CDR2 (germline): MGHRA, YSYEKL. The CDR3 sequence: CASSLRTDPGNQPQHF. The CDR3 nucleotides are TGCGCCAGCAGCCTACGGACAGACCCAGGGAATCAGCCCCAGCATTTT.

A single count supports this clone. This rearrangement joins TRBV2 to TRBJ2-5; 8 bases are shared with TRBD2. V shed 8 bases and J 4 bases; nucleotides not matched to a gene: 3. This CDR3 spans 12 amino acids. Germline V gene lookup returns CDR1 SNHLY and CDR2 FYNNEI. CDR3: CASSGLAETQYF. The CDR3 DNA is TGTGCCAGCTCCGGACTAGCAGAGACCCAGTACTTC.

The chain joins TRBV13 to TRBJ1-2; no definite D call. This CDR3 has 16 amino acids. The germline V gene has CDR1 PRHDT and CDR2 FYEKMQ (reference sequence). V lost 2 bases to trimming and J lost 4 bases, with 17 bases between them. The CDR3 sequence: CASSLSPTPAGYGYTF. CDR3 bases: TGTGCCAGCAGCTTAAGCCCGACCCCGGCCGGCTATGGCTACACCTTC. The whole variable domain, remainder taken from reference TRBV13 and TRBJ1-2, is AAGVIQSPRHLIKEKRETATLKCYPIPRHDTVYWYQQGPGQDPQFLISFYEKMQSDKGSIPDRFSAQQFSDYHSELNMSSLELGDSALYFCASSLSPTPAGYGYTFGSGTRLTVV.

J is TRBJ2-2 and V is TRBV18; TRBD1 matches at 9 bases. Germline loops: CDR1 KGHSH, CDR2 LQKENI. V trimming: 6 bases; J trimming: 3 bases; junction bases outside the gene matches: 8. The CDR3 runs 16 residues. This chain's CDR3 is CASSPAGTGYTGELFF. CDR3 in DNA: TGTGCCAGCTCCCCTGCCGGGACAGGGTACACCGGGGAGCTGTTTTTT.

This chain connects TRBV5-1 to TRBJ2-3; maybe TRBD1 (5 bases). V was trimmed by 0 bases and J by 3 bases, leaving 11 bases between them. CDR1 and CDR2 from the germline V gene are SGHRS and YFSETQ. The CDR3 contains 15 residues. The CDR3 here is CASSLEGLGTDTQYF. The DNA for the CDR3 is TGCGCCAGCAGCTTGGAGGGGTTAGGAACAGATACGCAGTATTTT. Based on the CDR3 plus reference TRBV5-1 and TRBJ2-3, the full variable domain is KAGVTQTPRYLIKTRGQQVTLSCSPISGHRSVSWYQQTPGQGLQFLFEYFSETQRNKGNFPGRFSGRQFSNSRSEMNVSTLELGDSALYLCASSLEGLGTDTQYFGPGTRLTVL.

The chain is built from TRBV6-2 or TRBV6-3 and TRBJ2-7; the match to TRBD2 covers 7 bases. The trim removed 6 bases at V and 3 bases at J, leaving 8 bases unmatched. Germline V gene lookup returns CDR1 MNHEY and CDR2 SVGEGT. This CDR3 comprises 14 residues. For the CDR3, the DNA is TGTGCCAGCAGCCCCGGGACTACCGTCTACGAGCAGTACTTC. This gives the protein CASSPGTTVYEQYF.

The rearrangement joins TRBV4-1 to TRBJ2-7; D is undetermined. Germline V gene sequence: CDR1 MGHRA, CDR2 YSYEKL. Trimming shortened V by 3 bases and J by 1 base, and 13 bases separated the two germline ends. The CDR3 extends over 15 amino acids. The DNA for the CDR3 is TGCGCCAGCAGCCAGAAGTCGCAGGAATCCTACGAGCAGTACTTC. This gives the protein CASSQKSQESYEQYF.

The rearrangement uses TRBV7-9 and TRBJ2-1, with 9 positions matching TRBD2. This CDR3 has 15 residues. The germline V gene has CDR1 SEHNR and CDR2 FQNEAQ (reference sequence). The J segment lost 10 bases and the V segment lost 0 bases, leaving 7 bases of the junction unmatched. CDR3 nucleotide sequence: TGTGCCAGCAGCTTAGCTCTGGCGGGGGGGCACGAGCAGTTCTTC. The encoded protein is CASSLALAGGHEQFF.

The chain has TRBV19 and TRBJ1-1; TRBD1 might be the D (5 bases). The germline V and J ends were trimmed by 5 bases and 6 bases, with 13 bases remaining between them. The CDR3 sequence is 13 residues long. Germline V gene data show CDR1 as LNHDA and CDR2 as SQIVND (reference sequence). The CDR3 DNA reads TGTGCCAGTAGTTATGCGGGGCCGGCTGAAGCTTTCTTT. Residues: CASSYAGPAEAFF. The full variable domain, with the rest looked up from reference TRBV19 and TRBJ1-1, is DGGITQSPKYLFRKEGQNVTLSCEQNLNHDAMYWYRQDPGQGLRLIYYSQIVNDFQKGDIAEGYSVSREKKESFPLTVTSAQKNPTAFYLCASSYAGPAEAFFGQGTRLTVV.

This sequence joins TRBV7-9 and TRBJ1-1; D unclear. This CDR3 spans 12 amino acids. The V gene's germline CDR1 is SEHNR and CDR2 FQNEAQ (reference sequence). V was pared by 6 bases and J by 4 bases, with 9 bases between. CDR3 amino acids: CASRYGGTEAFF. CDR3 DNA: TGTGCCAGCAGGTATGGAGGCACTGAAGCTTTCTTT.

The DNA for the CDR3 is TGTGCCAGCAGCCCCAACGGACAGGAAATTCAACGTGGCTACACCTTC. Amino acids: CASSPNGQEIQRGYTF. This chain connects TRBV3-1 (or the pseudogene TRBV3-2) to TRBJ1-2, with TRBD1 matching over 7 bases. The CDR3 spans 16 residues. CDR1 and CDR2 from the germline V gene are LGHDT and YNNKEL (reference sequence). The J segment lost 7 bases and the V segment lost 4 bases, leaving 15 bases of the junction unmatched.

This clone was recorded once. The genes are TRBV7-2 and TRBJ2-7; TRBD1 agrees at 10 bases. Looked up from germline, CDR1 is SGHTA and CDR2 is FQGNSA. The CDR3 sequence is 15 residues long. V shed 4 bases, J shed 3 bases, and the junction held 6 bases outside the gene matches. The CDR3 DNA sequence: TGTGCCAGCAGCTACGACAGGGGGCGCTTCTACGAGCAGTACTTC. This codes for CASSYDRGRFYEQYF.

The chain employs TRBV5-4 and TRBJ1-1; D is uncertain. With 3 bases removed from V and 7 bases from J, the gap between germline ends came to 7 bases. Germline CDR1 reads SGHNT; CDR2 reads YYREEE (reference sequence). The CDR3 consists of 11 residues. In DNA, the CDR3 is TGTGCCAGCAGCTCTGCGGGTGAAGCTTTCTTT. This gives the protein CASSSAGEAFF. The whole variable domain, remainder taken from reference TRBV5-4 and TRBJ1-1, is ETGVTQSPTHLIKTRGQQVTLRCSSQSGHNTVSWYQQALGQGPQFIFQYYREEENGRGNFPPRFSGLQFPNYSSELNVNALELDDSALYLCASSSAGEAFFGQGTRLTVV.

The J gene is TRBJ2-1, the V gene TRBV7-2, with D possibly being TRBD1 (7 bases). The V and J ends lost 2 bases and 15 bases respectively, with 17 bases between them. The germline CDR1 and CDR2 sequences are SGHTA and FQGNSA. The CDR3 loop spans 13 amino acids. The CDR3 region is CASSLRSGDSPFF. Written as DNA, the CDR3 is TGTGCCAGCAGCTTACGTTCGGGGGACAGTCCGTTCTTC.

The CDR3: CASSEAHEGYGYTF. CDR3 nucleotides: TGTGCCAGCAGTGAAGCGCATGAAGGCTATGGCTACACCTTC. The chain joins TRBV6-1 to TRBJ1-2; D remains ambiguous. The V end was cut by 0 bases, the J end by 4 bases, with 9 bases between. Germline CDR1 MNHNS, CDR2 SASEGT. There are 14 residues in the CDR3.